The 6 T cell receptor beta chains listed next were all sequenced from one sample in a study of memory CD4+ T cells and cytomegalovirus serostatus. Profiled with immunoSEQ multiplex PCR; TCRdb holds only in-frame clones, not every one. In the table there are approximately 63,000 clones, 80% of which are singletons. The sort gate was single viable CD3+CD4+CD8-CD45RO+ cells for memory CD4+ T cells. Sequencing was done on a sample of memory CD4+ T cells from blood. Receptors were obtained from an adult in good health and CMV-seronegative. Some clones in this sample may be carry-over from other donors' samples.

This chain connects TRBV7-8 to TRBJ2-7; D unresolved. Germline values: CDR1 SGHVS, CDR2 FQNEAQ. The CDR3 sequence is 15 residues long. Trimming took 5 bases from V and 12 from J, leaving 26 bases between them. The CDR3 region has the DNA TGTGCCAGCAGCAGCGTTTCCTACTCTGACTGGCGGTTGTACTTC. It yields the protein CASSSVSYSDWRLYF.

V is TRBV19 and J is TRBJ1-3; D remains ambiguous. The V end lost 5 bases, the J end lost 0 bases, and 17 bases lay between the germline ends. The CDR3 sequence is 17 residues long. From germline, CDR1 is LNHDA and CDR2 SQIVND (reference sequence). Written as DNA, the CDR3 is TGTGCCAGTAGTCCTCGGAAGGACTGGAGCTCTGGAAACACCATATATTTT. Encoded protein: CASSPRKDWSSGNTIYF.

This chain uses TRBV7-2 with TRBJ1-2; 7 bases line up with TRBD1. Looked up from germline, CDR1 is SGHTA and CDR2 is FQGNSA. The junction had 6 bases not matched to a gene; V was cut back by 5 bases and J by 0 bases. The CDR3 is 15 amino acids. The DNA of the CDR3 is TGTGCCAGCAGCCCCGGACAGGCAGCTAACTATGGCTACACCTTC. It translates to CASSPGQAANYGYTF.

This rearrangement joins TRBV5-1 to TRBJ1-2; tentative D call: TRBD1 (5 bases). The CDR3 sequence is 13 residues long. The V gene lost 4 bases and the J gene lost 4 bases, with 11 bases spanning the gap. The germline gives CDR1 SGHRS, CDR2 YFSETQ. CDR3 sequence: CASSPDSAYGYTF. CDR3 sequence (DNA): TGCGCCAGCAGCCCCGACAGCGCCTATGGCTACACCTTC.

Comments on this clone: In the same sample, other DNA sequences code for this CDR3. The chain joins TRBV7-2 to TRBJ2-3, with unresolved D. This CDR3 contains 12 residues. The V gene's germline CDR1 is SGHTA and CDR2 FQGNSA. V was trimmed by 1 base and J by 1 base, leaving 0 bases between them. The CDR3 spells CASSLGTDTQYF. CDR3 DNA sequence: TGTGCCAGCAGCTTAGGCACAGATACGCAGTATTTT. Combining the CDR3 with reference TRBV7-2 and TRBJ2-3 gives the whole variable domain GAGVSQSPSNKVTEKGKDVELRCDPISGHTALYWYRQSLGQGLEFLIYFQGNSAPDKSGLPSDRFSAERTGGSVSTLTIQRTQQEDSAVYLCASSLGTDTQYFGPGTRLTVL.

This clone was recorded a few times. This sequence joins TRBV6-6 and TRBJ1-3, with 7 bases fitting TRBD1. With V trimmed by 1 base and J by 4 bases, 4 bases remained unmatched. From germline, CDR1 is MNHNY and CDR2 SVGAGI (reference sequence). The CDR3 sequence is 15 residues long. CDR3 in amino acids: CASSYLQGPGNTIYF. CDR3 in DNA: TGTGCCAGCAGTTACTTACAGGGGCCCGGAAACACCATATATTTT.